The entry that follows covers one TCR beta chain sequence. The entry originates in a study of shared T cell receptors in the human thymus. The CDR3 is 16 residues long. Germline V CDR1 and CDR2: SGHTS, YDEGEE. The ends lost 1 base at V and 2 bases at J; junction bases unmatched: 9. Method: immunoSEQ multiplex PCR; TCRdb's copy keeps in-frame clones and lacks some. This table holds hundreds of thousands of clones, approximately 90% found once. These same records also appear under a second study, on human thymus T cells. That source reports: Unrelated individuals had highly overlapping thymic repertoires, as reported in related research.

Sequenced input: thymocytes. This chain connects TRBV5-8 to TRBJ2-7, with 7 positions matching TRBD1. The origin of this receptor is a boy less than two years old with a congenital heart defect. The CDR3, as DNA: TGTGCCAGCAGCTTGACCCCTCCAGGGGGACCCTACGAGCAGTACTTC. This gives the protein CASSLTPPGGPYEQYF.